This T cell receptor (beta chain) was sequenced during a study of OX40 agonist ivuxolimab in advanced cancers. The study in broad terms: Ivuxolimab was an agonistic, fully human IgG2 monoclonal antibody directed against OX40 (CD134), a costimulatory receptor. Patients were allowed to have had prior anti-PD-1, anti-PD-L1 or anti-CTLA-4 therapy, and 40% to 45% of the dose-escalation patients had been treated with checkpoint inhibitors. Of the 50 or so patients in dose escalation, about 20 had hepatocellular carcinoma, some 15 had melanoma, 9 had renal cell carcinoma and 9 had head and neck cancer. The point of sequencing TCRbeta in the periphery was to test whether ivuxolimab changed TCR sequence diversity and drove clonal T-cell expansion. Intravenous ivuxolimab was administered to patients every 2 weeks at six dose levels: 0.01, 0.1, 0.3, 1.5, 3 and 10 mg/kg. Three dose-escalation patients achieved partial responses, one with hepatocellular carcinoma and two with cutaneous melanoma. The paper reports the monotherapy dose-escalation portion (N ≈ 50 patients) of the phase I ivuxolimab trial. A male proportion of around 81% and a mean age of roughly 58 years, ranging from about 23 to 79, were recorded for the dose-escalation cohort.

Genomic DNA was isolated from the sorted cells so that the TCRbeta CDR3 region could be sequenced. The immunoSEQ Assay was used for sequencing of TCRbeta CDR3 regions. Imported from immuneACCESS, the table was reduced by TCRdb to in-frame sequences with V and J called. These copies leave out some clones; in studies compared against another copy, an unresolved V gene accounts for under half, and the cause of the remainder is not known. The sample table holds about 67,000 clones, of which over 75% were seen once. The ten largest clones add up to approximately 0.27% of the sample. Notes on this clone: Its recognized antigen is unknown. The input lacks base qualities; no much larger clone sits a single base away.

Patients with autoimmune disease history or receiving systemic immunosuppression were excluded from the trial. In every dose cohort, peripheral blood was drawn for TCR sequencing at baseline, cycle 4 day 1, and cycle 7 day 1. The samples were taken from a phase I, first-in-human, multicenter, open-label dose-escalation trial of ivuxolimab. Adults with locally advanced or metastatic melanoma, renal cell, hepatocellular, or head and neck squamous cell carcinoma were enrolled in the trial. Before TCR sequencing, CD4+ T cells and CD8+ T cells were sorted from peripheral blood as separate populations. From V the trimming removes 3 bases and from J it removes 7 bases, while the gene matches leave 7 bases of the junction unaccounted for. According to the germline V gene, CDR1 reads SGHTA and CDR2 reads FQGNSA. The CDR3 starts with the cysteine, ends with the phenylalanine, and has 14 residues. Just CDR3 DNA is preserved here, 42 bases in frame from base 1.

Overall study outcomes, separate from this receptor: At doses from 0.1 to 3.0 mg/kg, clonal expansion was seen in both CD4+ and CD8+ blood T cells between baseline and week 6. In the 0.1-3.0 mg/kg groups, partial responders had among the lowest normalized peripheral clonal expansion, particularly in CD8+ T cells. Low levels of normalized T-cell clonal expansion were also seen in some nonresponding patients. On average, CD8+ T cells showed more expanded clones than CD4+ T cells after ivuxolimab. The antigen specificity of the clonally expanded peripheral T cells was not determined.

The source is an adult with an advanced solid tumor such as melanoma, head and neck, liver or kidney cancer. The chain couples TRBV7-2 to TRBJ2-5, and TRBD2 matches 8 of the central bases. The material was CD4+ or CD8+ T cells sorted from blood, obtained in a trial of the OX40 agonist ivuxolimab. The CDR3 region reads CASSLGTRAGTQYF. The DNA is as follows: TGTGCCAGCAGCTTGGGGACTAGGGCGGGGACCCAGTACTTC.